This T cell receptor beta chain was captured in a study of CD8 T cells in ankylosing spondylitis. Study conclusions and caveats: Disease-linked clones had a CD8+ phenotype and relatively low frequency in peripheral blood. The study identified a TCR beta motif of fewer than 10 highly homologous variants that appeared characteristic of ankylosing spondylitis blood.

By quantitative 5'-RACE with molecular barcodes, the TCR beta libraries were made. TCRdb re-called the 5' RACE reads through MiXCR, storing one row per CDR3 protein. Of approximately 300,000 distinct CDR3 sequences listed, approximately 20% are singletons. There are 13 residues in the CDR3. Trimming took off 6 bases at V and 5 bases at J, with 11 bases between the two ends. About this clonotype itself: Antigen specificity is unknown.

The TCR originated in a male donor with ankylosing spondylitis or in good health (not recorded which). Input material: blood, either unsorted or a sorted T cell fraction (not recorded which). The genes are TRBV12-3 or TRBV12-4 and TRBJ2-1, with D possibly being TRBD1 (5 bases). CDR3 sequence: CASRLDTHNEQFF. CDR3 nucleotide sequence: TGTGCCAGCAGATTGGACACCCACAATGAGCAGTTCTTC.